This T cell receptor beta chain was recorded in a study of blood T cell repertoires in COVID-19. Study background: Sources were T cells, B-cell-depleted T cells, or PBMCs; the material itself was cDNA or gDNA.

Sequencing was performed with immunoSEQ multiplex PCR; in TCRdb, only in-frame clones are kept and a portion is missing. Of 100,000 to 150,000 clones in the sample, almost 80% were seen once. The J segment lost 7 bases and the V segment lost 4 bases, leaving 9 bases of the junction unmatched. Germline CDR1 is WNHNN and CDR2 is SYGVQD (reference sequence). The CDR3 has 15 amino acids. This sequence joins TRBV10-1 and TRBJ2-1; TRBD1 agrees at 8 bases. The sequence derives from a human donor in a cohort sampled during active COVID-19. Sequences were obtained from peripheral blood. CDR3 sequence (DNA): TGCGCCAGCAGTGCGGTCGCAGGGGGCGGGAATGAGCAGTTCTTC. Translation gives CASSAVAGGGNEQFF.